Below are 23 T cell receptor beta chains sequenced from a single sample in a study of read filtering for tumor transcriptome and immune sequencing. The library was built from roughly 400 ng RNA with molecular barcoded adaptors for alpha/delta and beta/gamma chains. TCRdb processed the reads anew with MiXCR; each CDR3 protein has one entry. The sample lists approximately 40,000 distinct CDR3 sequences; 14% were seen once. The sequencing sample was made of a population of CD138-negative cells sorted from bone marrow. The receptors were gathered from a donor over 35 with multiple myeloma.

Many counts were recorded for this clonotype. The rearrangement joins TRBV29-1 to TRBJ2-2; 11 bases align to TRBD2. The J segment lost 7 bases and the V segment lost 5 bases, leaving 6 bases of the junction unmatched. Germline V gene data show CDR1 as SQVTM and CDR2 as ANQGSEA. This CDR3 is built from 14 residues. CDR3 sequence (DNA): TGCAGCGTTCGTAGCGGGGGGGCCCACGGGGAGCTGTTTTTT. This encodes CSVRSGGAHGELFF.

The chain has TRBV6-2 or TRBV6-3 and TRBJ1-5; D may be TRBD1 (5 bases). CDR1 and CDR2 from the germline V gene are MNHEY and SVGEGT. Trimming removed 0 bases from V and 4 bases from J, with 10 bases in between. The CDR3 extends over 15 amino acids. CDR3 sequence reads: CASSYSTERNQPQHF. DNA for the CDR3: TGTGCCAGCAGTTACTCGACAGAAAGAAATCAGCCCCAGCATTTT.

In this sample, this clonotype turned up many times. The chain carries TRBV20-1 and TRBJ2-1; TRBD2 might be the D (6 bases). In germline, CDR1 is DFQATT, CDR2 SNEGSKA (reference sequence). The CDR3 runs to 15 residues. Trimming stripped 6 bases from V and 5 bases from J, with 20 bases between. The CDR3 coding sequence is TGCAGTGCGGTAGCCGTCGGGAGCGGTCACAATGAGCAGTTCTTC. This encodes CSAVAVGSGHNEQFF.

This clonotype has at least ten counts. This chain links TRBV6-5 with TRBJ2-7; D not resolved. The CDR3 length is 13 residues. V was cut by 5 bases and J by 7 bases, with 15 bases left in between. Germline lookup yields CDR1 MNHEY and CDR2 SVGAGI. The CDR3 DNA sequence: TGTGCCAGCAGTCCCGTCCGTAGTGCAGAGCAGTACTTC. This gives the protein CASSPVRSAEQYF.

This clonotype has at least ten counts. CDR3 bases: TGTGCCAGCGCGGTTGGCAGGAAAAACATTCAGTACTTC. This gives the protein CASAVGRKNIQYF. The chain couples TRBV2 to TRBJ2-4; the D is unclear. Per the germline V gene, CDR1 is SNHLY and CDR2 is FYNNEI. Trimming took 8 bases from V and 4 from J, leaving 12 bases between them. The CDR3 has 13 residues.

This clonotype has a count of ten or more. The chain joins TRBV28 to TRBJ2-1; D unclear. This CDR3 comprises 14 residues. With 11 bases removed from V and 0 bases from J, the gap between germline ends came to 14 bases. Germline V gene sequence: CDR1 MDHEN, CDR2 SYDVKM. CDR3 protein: CAVLGQASYNEQFF. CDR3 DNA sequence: TGTGCCGTTCTCGGGCAGGCCTCCTACAATGAGCAGTTCTTC.

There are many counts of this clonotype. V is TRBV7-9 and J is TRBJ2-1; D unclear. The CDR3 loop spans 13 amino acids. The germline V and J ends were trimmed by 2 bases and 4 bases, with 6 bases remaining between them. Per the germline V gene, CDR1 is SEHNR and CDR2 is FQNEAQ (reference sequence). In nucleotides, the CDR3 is TGTGCCAGCAGCTTACGACGGTACAATGAGCAGTTCTTC. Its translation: CASSLRRYNEQFF.

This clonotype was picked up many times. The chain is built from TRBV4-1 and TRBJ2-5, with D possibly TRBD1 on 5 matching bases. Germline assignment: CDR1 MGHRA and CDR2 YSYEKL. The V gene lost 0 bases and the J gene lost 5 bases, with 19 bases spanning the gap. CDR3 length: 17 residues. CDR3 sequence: CASSQDPQGSPRETQYF. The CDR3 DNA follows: TGCGCCAGCAGCCAAGATCCCCAGGGCTCGCCTAGGGAGACCCAGTACTTC.

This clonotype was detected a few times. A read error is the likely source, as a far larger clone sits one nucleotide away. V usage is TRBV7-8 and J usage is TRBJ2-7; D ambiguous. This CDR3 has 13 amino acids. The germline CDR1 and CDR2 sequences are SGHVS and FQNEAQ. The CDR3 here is CASSLSDGYEQCF. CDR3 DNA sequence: TGTGCCAGCAGCTTAAGTGACGGCTACGAGCAGTGCTTC.

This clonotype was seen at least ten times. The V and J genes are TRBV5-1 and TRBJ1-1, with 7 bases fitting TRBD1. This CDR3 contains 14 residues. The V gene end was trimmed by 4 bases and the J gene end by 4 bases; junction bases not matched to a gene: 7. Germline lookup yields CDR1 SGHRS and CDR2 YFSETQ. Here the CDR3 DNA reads TGCGCCAGCAGCCTTACGACAGGGACCACTGAAGCTTTCTTT. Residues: CASSLTTGTTEAFF.

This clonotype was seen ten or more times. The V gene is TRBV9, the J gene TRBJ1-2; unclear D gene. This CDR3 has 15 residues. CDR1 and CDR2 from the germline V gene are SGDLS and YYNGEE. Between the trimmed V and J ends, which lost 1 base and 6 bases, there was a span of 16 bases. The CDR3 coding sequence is TGTGCCAGCAGCGTATTGGCAACAGAAAGAAATGGCTACACCTTC. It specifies CASSVLATERNGYTF.

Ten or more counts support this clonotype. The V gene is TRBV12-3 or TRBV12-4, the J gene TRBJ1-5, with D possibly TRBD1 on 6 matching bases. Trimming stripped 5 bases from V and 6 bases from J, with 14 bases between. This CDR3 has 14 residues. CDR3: CASSTTGNGQPQHF. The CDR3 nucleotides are TGTGCCAGCAGTACCACAGGGAACGGTCAGCCCCAGCATTTT.

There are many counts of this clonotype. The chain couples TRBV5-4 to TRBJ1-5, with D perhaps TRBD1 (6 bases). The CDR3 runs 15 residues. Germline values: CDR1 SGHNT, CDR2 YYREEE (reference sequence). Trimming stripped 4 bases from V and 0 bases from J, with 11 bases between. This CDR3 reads CASSLGGASNQPQHF. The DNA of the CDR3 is TGTGCCAGCAGCCTAGGGGGAGCTAGCAATCAGCCCCAGCATTTT.

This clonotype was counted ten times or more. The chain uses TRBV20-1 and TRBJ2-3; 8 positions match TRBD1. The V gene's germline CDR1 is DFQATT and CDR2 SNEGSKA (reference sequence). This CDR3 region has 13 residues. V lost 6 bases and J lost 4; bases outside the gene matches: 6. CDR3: CSAERTGSDTQYF. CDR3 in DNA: TGCAGTGCGGAACGGACAGGGTCAGATACGCAGTATTTT.

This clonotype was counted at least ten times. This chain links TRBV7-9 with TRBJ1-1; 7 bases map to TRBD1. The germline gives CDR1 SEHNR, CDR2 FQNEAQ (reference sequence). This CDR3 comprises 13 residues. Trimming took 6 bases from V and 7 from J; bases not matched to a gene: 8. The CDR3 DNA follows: TGTGCCAGCAGGCGTCTACAGGGGATTGAAGCTTTCTTT. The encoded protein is CASRRLQGIEAFF.

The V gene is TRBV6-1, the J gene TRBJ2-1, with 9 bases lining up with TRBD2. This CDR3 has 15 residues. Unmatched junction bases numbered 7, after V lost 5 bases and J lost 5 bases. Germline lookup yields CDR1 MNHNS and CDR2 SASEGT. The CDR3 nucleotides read TGTGCCAGCAGTTGGGAGCGGGGGGTCAACAATGAGCAGTTCTTC. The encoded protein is CASSWERGVNNEQFF.

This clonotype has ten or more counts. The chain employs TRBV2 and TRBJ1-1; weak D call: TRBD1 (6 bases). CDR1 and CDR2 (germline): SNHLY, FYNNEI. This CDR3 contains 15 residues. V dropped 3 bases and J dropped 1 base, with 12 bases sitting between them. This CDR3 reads CASSEGRGWNTEAFF. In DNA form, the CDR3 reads TGTGCCAGCAGTGAGGGCAGGGGATGGAACACTGAAGCTTTCTTT.

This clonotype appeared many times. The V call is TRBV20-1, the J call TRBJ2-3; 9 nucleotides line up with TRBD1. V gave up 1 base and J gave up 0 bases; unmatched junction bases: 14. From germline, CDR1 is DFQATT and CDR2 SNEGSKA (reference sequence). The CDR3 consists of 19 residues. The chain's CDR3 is CSARAYRVATGGSTDTQYF. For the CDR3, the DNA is TGCAGTGCTAGAGCTTACCGGGTTGCGACAGGGGGAAGCACAGATACGCAGTATTTT.

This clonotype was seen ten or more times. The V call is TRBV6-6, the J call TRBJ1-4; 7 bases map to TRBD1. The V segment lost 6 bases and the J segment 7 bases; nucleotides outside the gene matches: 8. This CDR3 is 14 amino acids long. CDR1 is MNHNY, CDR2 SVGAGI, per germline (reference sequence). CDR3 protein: CASRRSGTVEKLFF. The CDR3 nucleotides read TGTGCCAGCAGGAGATCCGGGACAGTTGAAAAACTGTTTTTT.

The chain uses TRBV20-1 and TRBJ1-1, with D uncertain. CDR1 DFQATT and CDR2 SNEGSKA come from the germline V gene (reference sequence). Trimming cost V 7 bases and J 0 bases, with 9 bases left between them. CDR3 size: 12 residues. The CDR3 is CSGQAMNTEAFF. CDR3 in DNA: TGCAGTGGCCAGGCCATGAACACTGAAGCTTTCTTT.

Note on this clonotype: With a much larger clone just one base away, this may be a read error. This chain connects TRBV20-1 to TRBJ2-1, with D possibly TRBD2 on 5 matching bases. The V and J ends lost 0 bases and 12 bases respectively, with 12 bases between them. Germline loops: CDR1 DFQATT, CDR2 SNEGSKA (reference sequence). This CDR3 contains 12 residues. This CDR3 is CSARERRAGQFF. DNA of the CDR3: TGCAGTGCTAGAGAAAGGCGGGCTGGGCAGTTCTTC.

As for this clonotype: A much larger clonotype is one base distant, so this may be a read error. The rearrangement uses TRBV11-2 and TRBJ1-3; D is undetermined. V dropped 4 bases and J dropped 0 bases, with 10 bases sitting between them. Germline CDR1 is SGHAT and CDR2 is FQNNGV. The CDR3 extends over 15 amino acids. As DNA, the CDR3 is TGTGCCAGCAGCTCGGGTCAGCTCTCTGGAAACACCATATATTTT. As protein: CASSSGQLSGNTIYF. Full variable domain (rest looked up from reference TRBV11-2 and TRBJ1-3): EAGVAQSPRYKIIEKRQSVAFWCNPISGHATLYWYQQILGQGPKLLIQFQNNGVVDDSQLPKDRFSAERLKGVDSTLKIQPAKLEDSAVYLCASSSGQLSGNTIYFGEGSWLTVV.

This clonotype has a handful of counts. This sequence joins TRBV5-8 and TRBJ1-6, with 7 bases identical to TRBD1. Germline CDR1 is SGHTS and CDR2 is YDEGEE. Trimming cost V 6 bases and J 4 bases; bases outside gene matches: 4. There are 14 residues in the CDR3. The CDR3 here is CASTTGQYNSPLHF. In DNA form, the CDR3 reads TGTGCCAGCACCACGGGACAGTATAATTCACCCCTCCACTTT.